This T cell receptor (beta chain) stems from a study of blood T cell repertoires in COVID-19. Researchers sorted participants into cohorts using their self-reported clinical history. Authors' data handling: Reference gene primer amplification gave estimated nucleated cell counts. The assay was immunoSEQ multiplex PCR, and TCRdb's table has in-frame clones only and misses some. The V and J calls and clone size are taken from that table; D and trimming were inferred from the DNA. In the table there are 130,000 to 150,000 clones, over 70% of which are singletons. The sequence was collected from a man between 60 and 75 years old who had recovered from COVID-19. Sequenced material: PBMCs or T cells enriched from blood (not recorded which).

CDR3 in DNA: TGCGCCAGCAGCTTGGCCGGGGGACTGCATGGGGGAAACACCATATATTTT. This translates into CASSLAGGLHGGNTIYF. V is TRBV5-1 and J is TRBJ1-3; a weak D match, TRBD1 (5 bases). This CDR3 contains 17 residues. V dropped 0 bases and J dropped 4 bases, with 17 bases sitting between them. Germline V gene data show CDR1 as SGHRS and CDR2 as YFSETQ.